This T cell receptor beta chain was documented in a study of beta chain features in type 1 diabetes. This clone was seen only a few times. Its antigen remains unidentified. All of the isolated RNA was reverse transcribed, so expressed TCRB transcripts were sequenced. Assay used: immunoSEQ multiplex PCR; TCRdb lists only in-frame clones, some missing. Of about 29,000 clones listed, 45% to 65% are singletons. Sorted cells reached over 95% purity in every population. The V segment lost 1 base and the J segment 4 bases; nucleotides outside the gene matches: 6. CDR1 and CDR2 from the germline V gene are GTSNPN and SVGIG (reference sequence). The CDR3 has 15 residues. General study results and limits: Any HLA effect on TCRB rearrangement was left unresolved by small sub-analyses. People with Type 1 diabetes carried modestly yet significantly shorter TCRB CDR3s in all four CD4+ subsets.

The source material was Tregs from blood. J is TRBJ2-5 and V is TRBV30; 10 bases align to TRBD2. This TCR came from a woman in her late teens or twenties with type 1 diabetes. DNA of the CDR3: TGTGCCTGGAGTGAGTTAGCGGGGGGCGCAGAGACCCAGTACTTC. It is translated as CAWSELAGGAETQYF.